The 4 T cell receptor beta chains given below trace back to one sample, sequenced in a study of blood T cells in healthy people across ages. A J-beta primer mix and a sample-barcoded 5' primer were used in a second PCR of about 7 to 12 cycles. Via MiXCR, TCRdb re-called the 5' RACE reads, giving one row per CDR3 protein. The table shows approximately 800,000 distinct CDR3 sequences, with less than 60% occurring only once. The sample was blood. The receptors come from an older man in good health.

J is TRBJ1-1 and V is TRBV20-1; D not certain. Trimming removed 5 bases from V and 4 bases from J, with 14 bases in between. CDR1 and CDR2 (germline): DFQATT, SNEGSKA (reference sequence). The CDR3 sequence is 13 residues long. Here the CDR3 DNA reads TGCAGTGCTCCGGACTCGGAGGGCACTGAAGCTTTCTTT. The encoded protein is CSAPDSEGTEAFF.

The CDR3 loop reads CSASLGGFEQYF. The CDR3 coding sequence is TGCAGTGCCTCCTTAGGGGGCTTCGAGCAGTACTTC. The rearrangement uses TRBV20-1 and TRBJ2-7, with 7 bases fitting TRBD1. V shed 6 bases and J 6 bases; nucleotides not matched to a gene: 8. Germline lookup yields CDR1 DFQATT and CDR2 SNEGSKA (reference sequence). The length of the CDR3 is 12 residues.

The gene calls are TRBV5-1 and TRBJ2-3, with a tentative D call TRBD2 (5 bases). The V gene lost 4 bases and the J gene lost 5 bases, with 11 bases spanning the gap. This CDR3 region has 13 residues. Germline V gene lookup returns CDR1 SGHRS and CDR2 YFSETQ. The CDR3 coding sequence is TGCGCCAGCAGCGTCTACCGGGGAGATACGCAGTATTTT. This codes for CASSVYRGDTQYF.

This clonotype was seen more than once but under ten times. V gene TRBV7-9 combines with J gene TRBJ2-3; TRBD1 is a possible D gene (5 bases). The CDR3 consists of 14 residues. Trimming stripped 1 base from V and 5 bases from J, with 10 bases between. CDR1 SEHNR and CDR2 FQNEAQ come from the germline V gene (reference sequence). The CDR3 bases are TGTGCCAGCAGCTTAGGTACCAGGGAAGATACGCAGTATTTT. Translation: CASSLGTREDTQYF.